This TCR beta chain was found in a study of blood T cell repertoires in COVID-19. Measured with immunoSEQ multiplex PCR; TCRdb has only the in-frame clones, and not every one. The table shows 40,000 or so clones, with around 90% occurring only once. The CDR3 has 18 amino acids. Trimming took 1 base from V and 5 from J; bases not matched to a gene: 10. The V gene's germline CDR1 is SGHTA and CDR2 FQGNSA. The receptor comes from a human donor in a cohort sampled during active COVID-19. The sequencing input was peripheral blood. The J gene is TRBJ2-5, the V gene TRBV7-2; 13 bases fit TRBD2. For the CDR3, the DNA is TGTGCCAGCAGCTTAGAGAGGGGACTAGCGGGGCCCCCGGAGACCCAGTACTTC. Residues: CASSLERGLAGPPETQYF.